This T cell receptor beta chain was observed in a study of cytomegalovirus exposure and HLA in healthy donors (dated by TCRdb to between 2016 and 2019). In the study overall: An earlier analysis of roughly 500 of the donors reported approximately 270 Gb of sequence data and some 120 million unique TCR beta sequences from 150 million to 200 million T cells. Among 398 genotyped donors of the cohort, an average of approximately 240,000 unique TCR beta nucleotide sequences was sequenced per donor, of which roughly 18% were non-productive. HLA typing included class I and class II loci at four-digit resolution. An earlier analysis of several hundred of the donors used high-throughput TCR beta sequencing to judge whether each TCR beta V gene segment behaved as functional or pseudogenic. A later genetic analysis used genome-wide SNP genotypes for 398 of the 666 donors, treating that subset as a discovery cohort. Rather than drawing on any new phenotypic data, the later analysis identified candidate immune exposures from TCR beta sequences and the way those sequences occurred across donors. To predict cytomegalovirus infection status, the study combined high-throughput TCR immunosequencing, statistical association of individual TCRs with disease status, and machine learning. An early release covering more than 500 HLA-typed donors comprised roughly 300 gigabases of sequencing data and approximately 80 million unique TCR sequences. Donor age, sex, ethnicity and CMV serostatus were collected together with the repertoire data. The aim of the study was to test whether cataloging public T cell receptors could identify signatures of past pathogen exposure. In addition to the first cohort of around 670 subjects, a separate validation cohort of around 110 different subjects was used. Typing coverage varied by locus: roughly 629-630 donors for A, B, C, DRB1 and DQB1; more than 500 for DQA1; about 590 for DPA1; more than 450 for DPB1. In a later analysis, previously published TCR beta repertoires from 550 to 750 donors were re-analyzed and high-resolution HLA genotyping was added so that TCR occurrence patterns could be studied. Among the roughly 390 genotyped donors, under 90% belonged to the genetic ancestry cluster associated with self-reported Caucasian donors. Four or five DR-DQ haplotypes were handled as single units for association and clustering, since linkage in the cohort was strong. Every repertoire in the discovery cohort had been generated on one and the same sequencing platform. The T cell repertoires of 666 subjects were profiled by immunosequencing and related to cytomegalovirus serostatus.

The cohort consisted of hundreds of healthy bone marrow donors. At the time of sampling, every cohort member was nominally healthy, though immune exposures that went unrecorded were likely present. The donor was CMV seronegative and was included in the group of approximately 350 seronegative cohort members. Each donor provided a peripheral blood sample, and peripheral blood mononuclear cells were used for TCR beta sequencing. Genomic DNA was extracted from the blood cell samples with the Qiagen DNeasy Blood Extraction Kit. For this chain, trimming is 5 bases at the V end and 2 bases at the J end, and the number of junction bases without a gene match is 6. The CDR3, from cysteine to phenylalanine, totals 15 residues. Left in the record is the CDR3 DNA by itself, 45 bases read in frame from the first base. In the germline V gene, CDR1 corresponds to SGHVS and CDR2 to FQNEAQ. Overall study results and their limits: Linkage disequilibrium might explain the correlated functional status among segregating V segments, but an unknown experimental factor could not be excluded. According to a later analysis, most CMV-associated TCR beta chains appeared to be HLA-restricted, and the HLA associations seemed to be driven largely by CMV exposure. A cluster of highly shared sequence variants was judged likely to represent a technical artifact of the sequencing pipeline. In a later analysis, HLA-associated TCR beta chains showed more clonal expansion and lower generation probabilities than non-associated chains that were equally common. Strong co-occurrence of HLA alleles, especially DR and DQ, made assigning TCR associations to individual alleles difficult. The only immune exposure information available for the cohort was CMV serostatus. In a later analysis, the rate of TCR association differed among HLA loci, with DRB1 alleles having the most associated TCRs and HLA-C alleles having the fewest. About 17 rarely observed V segments, including chromosome 9 orphons, were excluded from the earlier analysis of approximately 500 of the donors because counts were too low. A further reported finding was that TCR beta sequences accurately predicted the HLA-A and HLA-B alleles for most subjects in the first cohort. An association between a missense DCLRE1C variant and V-gene and J-gene trimming of TCR beta chains was found in a later genetic analysis and replicated in an independent cohort. The study gave a list of some 150 TCR beta chains associated with cytomegalovirus. This cohort had only TCR beta chains sequenced, and the lack of alpha or paired-chain data limited which features could be detected. In vitro tests confirmed that a few of the cytomegalovirus-associated TCR beta chains recognize cytomegalovirus antigens. According to the authors, the approach could potentially be generalized to other disease states and immunological phenotypes. Most TCR sequences were observed very rarely across donors, whereas some public TCRs were present in many individuals. Because HLA typing was missing for some donors at each locus, association tests included only the typed subset. Cytomegalovirus status was reported to be diagnosed by the classifier with high specificity and sensitivity in both the original and validation cohorts. Compared with the approximately 670-donor mean, donors in an Asian-associated ancestry cluster had fewer N-insertions in productive TCRs, according to a later genetic analysis. An earlier analysis of some 560 of the donors showed that most TCR beta V segments appeared in productive rearrangements either about 90% or about 30% of the time, which broadly matched IMGT annotations. Specific HLA alleles were associated with 15,000 to 20,000 TCR beta sequences at a false discovery rate of 0.05 in a later analysis. In a later analysis, several top co-occurrence clusters were reported to appear linked to parvovirus B19, influenza, CMV and Epstein-Barr virus. The 87-base-pair reads could not distinguish some IMGT-functional V segments, including TRBV6-2 and TRBV6-3, so those segments were excluded. Roughly uniform sequencing depth across donors was assumed in presence/absence analyses, although this assumption may not hold.

Libraries came from the immunoSEQ multiplex PCR assay. For the multiplex PCR, a mixture combining 60 forward primers for TCR Vbeta segments and 13 reverse primers for TCR Jbeta segments was used. A multiplex PCR assay on genomic DNA amplified the CDR3 region of rearranged TCR beta genes. The amplified TCR beta libraries were sequenced on the Illumina HiSeq System as 87-base-pair reads. As for how the authors treated the data: In a later analysis, 80 million or so unique TCR beta chains were counted across the roughly 700 repertoires, and some 10 million of these chains were shared by at least two donors. To remove PCR and sequencing errors, raw reads were error-corrected and collapsed into unique sequences using a nearest-neighbor algorithm that merged closely related sequences. CDR3 sequences were aligned to IMGT reference sequences to assign V, D and J gene segments. For a sequence to be retained, a match of at least six nucleotides to both a V gene segment and a J gene segment was required. Rearrangements were classified as productive when the CDR3 lacked stop codons and remained in frame with V and J, and all other rearrangements were classified as non-productive. CDR3 was defined by IMGT convention, running from the second conserved V-encoded cysteine to the conserved J-encoded phenylalanine. The earlier analysis of 500 to 600 of the donors excluded sequences that lacked an unambiguous match to a single V gene segment. An earlier analysis of just under 600 of the donors called V segments functional above 56.7% productive rearrangements and segregating when the between-donor standard deviation exceeded 5%. A statistical classification framework was built to diagnose cytomegalovirus status from the catalog of TCR beta chain sequences. In a later analysis, TCR nucleotide sequences were compared against IMGT/GENE-DB human TR gene sequences so that V and J genes could be assigned. The TCRdist pipeline was used in a later analysis to assign CDR3 sequences and most-parsimonious VDJ recombination scenarios. In a later analysis, each TCR beta chain was defined by its CDR3 amino acid sequence together with its V-gene family, and reads without a unique V-gene family were excluded. In a later analysis, fewer than 650 highly shared, low-generation-probability nucleotide sequences were removed to address suspected cross-contamination and a sequencing artifact. In a later analysis, a clonal expansion index was calculated for each public chain from normalized within-repertoire ranks of inferred template counts. In a later analysis, generation probabilities were computed with a VDJ recombination model fitted to out-of-frame rearrangements, and the resulting probabilities were checked against IGoR. In a later analysis, TCR-TCR, TCR-HLA and TCR-CMV co-occurrence was scored with hypergeometric tests, and a repertoire-size bias correction was applied to TCR pairs. False discovery rates were estimated in a later analysis by permuting HLA or CMV assignments 20 times. In a later analysis, co-occurring TCRs were grouped using DBSCAN, and TCRdist sequence similarity was added for clustering within HLA-allele-positive subsets. Repertoires with fewer than 30,000 or more than 120,000 public chains, plus five repertoires with anomalous nucleotide sharing, were excluded from co-occurrence clustering. Here the immuneACCESS table is served through TCRdb, limited to in-frame sequences with V and J called. Missing clones are a known gap in these copies; in checked studies unresolved V genes cover under half, and the rest lacks a known reason. Clone size and V and J calls were adopted from that table, with D and trimming inferred from the DNA. In this sample the table shows hundreds of thousands of clones, approximately 83% of which occur a single time. Of the sample, roughly 0.71% falls within the top ten clones.

Notes on this clone: Its antigen has not been determined. Per-base qualities were not stored, and no clone one base away is much larger.

The V gene is TRBV7-8 and the J gene is TRBJ2-7, with 10 bases aligning to TRBD1. Sequenced sample: PBMCs. The TCR originated in a boy aged 2 to 10 in good health and CMV-seronegative. The DNA sequence is TGTGCCAGCAGCCTACTTGACAGGGGGCCCTACGAGCAGTACTTC. It specifies CASSLLDRGPYEQYF.